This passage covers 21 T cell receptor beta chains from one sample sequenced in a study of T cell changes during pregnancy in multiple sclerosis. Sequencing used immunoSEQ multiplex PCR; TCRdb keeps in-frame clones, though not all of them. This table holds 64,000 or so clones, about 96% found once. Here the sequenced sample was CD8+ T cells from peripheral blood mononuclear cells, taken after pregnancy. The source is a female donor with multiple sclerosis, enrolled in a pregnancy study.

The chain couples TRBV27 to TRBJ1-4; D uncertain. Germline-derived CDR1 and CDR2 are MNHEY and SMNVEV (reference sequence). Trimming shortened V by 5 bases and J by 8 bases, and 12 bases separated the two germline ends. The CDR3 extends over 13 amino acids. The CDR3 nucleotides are TGTGCCAGCAGTCTAGGTGTTTGGGAAAAACTGTTTTTT. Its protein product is CASSLGVWEKLFF. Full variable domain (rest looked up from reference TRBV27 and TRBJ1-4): EAQVTQNPRYLITVTGKKLTVTCSQNMNHEYMSWYRQDPGLGLRQIYYSMNVEVTDKGDVPEGYKVSRKEKRNFPLILESPSPNQTSLYFCASSLGVWEKLFFGSGTQLSVL.

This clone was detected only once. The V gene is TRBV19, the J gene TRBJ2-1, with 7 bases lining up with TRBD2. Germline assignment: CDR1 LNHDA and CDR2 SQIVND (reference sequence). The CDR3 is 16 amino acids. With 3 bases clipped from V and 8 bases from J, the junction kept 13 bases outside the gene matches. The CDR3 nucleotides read TGTGCCAGTAGTATGGGGGGGAGGGCCGGGGTACATGAGCAGTTCTTC. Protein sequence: CASSMGGRAGVHEQFF.

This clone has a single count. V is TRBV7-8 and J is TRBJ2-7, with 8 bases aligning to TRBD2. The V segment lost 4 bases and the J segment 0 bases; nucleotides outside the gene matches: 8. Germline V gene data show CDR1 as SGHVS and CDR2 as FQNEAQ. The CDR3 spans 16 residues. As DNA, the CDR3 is TGTGCCAGCAGCTACGCCGGGACTAGTGCCTCCTACGAGCAGTACTTC. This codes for CASSYAGTSASYEQYF.

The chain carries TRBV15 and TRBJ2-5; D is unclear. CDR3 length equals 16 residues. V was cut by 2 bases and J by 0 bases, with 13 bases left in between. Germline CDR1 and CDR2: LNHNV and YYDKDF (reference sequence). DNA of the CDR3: TGTGCCACCAGCAGACTTTTTCTGGCGGACCAAGAGACCCAGTACTTC. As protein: CATSRLFLADQETQYF. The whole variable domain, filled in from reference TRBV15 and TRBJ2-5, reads DAMVIQNPRYQVTQFGKPVTLSCSQTLNHNVMYWYQQKSSQAPKLLFHYYDKDFNNEADTPDNFQSRRPNTSFCFLDIRSPGLGDTAMYLCATSRLFLADQETQYFGPGTRLLVL.

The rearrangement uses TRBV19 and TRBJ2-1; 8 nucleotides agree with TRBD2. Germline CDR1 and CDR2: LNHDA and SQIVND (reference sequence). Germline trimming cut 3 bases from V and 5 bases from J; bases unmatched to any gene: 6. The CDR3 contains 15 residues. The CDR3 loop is CASSIRLANHNEQFF. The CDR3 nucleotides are TGTGCCAGTAGTATTCGACTAGCGAATCACAATGAGCAGTTCTTC.

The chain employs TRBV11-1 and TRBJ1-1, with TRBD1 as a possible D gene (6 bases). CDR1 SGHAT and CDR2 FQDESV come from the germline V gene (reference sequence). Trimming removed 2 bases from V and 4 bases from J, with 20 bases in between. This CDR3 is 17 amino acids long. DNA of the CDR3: TGTGCCAGCAGCTTACAACCGCAGTGGGGGCCCCGCACTGAAGCTTTCTTT. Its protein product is CASSLQPQWGPRTEAFF.

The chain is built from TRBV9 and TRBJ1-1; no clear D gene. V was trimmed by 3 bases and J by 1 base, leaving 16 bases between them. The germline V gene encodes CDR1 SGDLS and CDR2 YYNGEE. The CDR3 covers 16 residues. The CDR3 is CASSANPGAPNTEAFF. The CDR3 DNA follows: TGTGCCAGCAGCGCCAACCCAGGCGCACCGAACACTGAAGCTTTCTTT.

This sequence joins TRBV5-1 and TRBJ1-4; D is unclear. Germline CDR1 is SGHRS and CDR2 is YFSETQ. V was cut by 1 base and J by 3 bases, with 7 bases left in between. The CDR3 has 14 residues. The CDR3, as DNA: TGCGCCAGCAGCTTGAGGGAGCCTAATGAAAAACTGTTTTTT. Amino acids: CASSLREPNEKLFF.

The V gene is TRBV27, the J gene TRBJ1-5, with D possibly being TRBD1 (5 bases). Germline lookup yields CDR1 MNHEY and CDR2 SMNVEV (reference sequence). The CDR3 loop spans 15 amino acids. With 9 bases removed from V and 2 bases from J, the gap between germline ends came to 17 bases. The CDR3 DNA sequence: TGTGCCAGTTCGGATCAGGGAAAGGGCAATCAGCCCCAGCATTTT. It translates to CASSDQGKGNQPQHF.

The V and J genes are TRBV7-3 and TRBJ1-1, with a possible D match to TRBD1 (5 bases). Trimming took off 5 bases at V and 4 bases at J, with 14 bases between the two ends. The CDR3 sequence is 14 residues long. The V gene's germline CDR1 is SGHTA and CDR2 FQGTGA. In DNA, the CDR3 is TGTGCCAGCAGCGCCGGGACGGGGGGCACTGAAGCTTTCTTT. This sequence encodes CASSAGTGGTEAFF. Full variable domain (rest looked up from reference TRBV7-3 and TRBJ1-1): GAGVSQTPSNKVTEKGKYVELRCDPISGHTALYWYRQSLGQGPEFLIYFQGTGAADDSGLPNDRFFAVRPEGSVSTLKIQRTERGDSAVYLCASSAGTGGTEAFFGQGTRLTVV.

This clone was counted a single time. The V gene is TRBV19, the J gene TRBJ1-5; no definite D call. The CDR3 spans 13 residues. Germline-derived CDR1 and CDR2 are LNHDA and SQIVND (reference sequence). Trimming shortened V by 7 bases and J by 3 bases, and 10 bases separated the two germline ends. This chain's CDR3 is CASTASLNQPQHF. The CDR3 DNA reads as TGTGCCAGTACAGCGTCCCTCAATCAGCCCCAGCATTTT.

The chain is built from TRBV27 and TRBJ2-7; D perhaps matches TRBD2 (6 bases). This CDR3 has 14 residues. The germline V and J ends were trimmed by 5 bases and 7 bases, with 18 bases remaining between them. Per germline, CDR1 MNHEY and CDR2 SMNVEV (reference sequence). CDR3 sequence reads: CASSVRRASVEQYF. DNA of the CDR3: TGTGCCAGCAGTGTGAGGAGGGCCTCGGTTGAGCAGTACTTC.

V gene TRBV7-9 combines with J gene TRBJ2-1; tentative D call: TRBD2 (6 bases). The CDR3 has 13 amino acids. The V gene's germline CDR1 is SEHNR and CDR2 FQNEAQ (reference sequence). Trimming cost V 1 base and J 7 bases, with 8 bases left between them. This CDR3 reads CASSLVEGNEQFF. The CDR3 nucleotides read TGTGCCAGCAGCTTAGTGGAGGGAAATGAGCAGTTCTTC.

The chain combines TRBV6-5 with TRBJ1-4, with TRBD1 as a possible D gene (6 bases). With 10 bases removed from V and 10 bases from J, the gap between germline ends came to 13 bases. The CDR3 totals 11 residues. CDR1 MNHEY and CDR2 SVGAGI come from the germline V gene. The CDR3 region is CATLQGRKLFF. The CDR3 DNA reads TGTGCCACCCTCCAGGGGAGAAAACTGTTTTTT.

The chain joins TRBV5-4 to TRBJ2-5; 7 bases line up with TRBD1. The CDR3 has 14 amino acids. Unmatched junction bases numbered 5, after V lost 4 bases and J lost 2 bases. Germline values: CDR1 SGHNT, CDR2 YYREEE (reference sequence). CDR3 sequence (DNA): TGTGCCAGCAGCGACCGGGACAGACAAGAGACCCAGTACTTC. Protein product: CASSDRDRQETQYF.

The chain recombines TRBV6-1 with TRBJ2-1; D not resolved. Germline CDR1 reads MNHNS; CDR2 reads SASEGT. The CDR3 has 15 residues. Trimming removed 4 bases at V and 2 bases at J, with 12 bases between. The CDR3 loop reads CASSADNAAYNEQFF. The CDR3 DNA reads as TGTGCCAGCAGTGCTGACAATGCCGCCTACAATGAGCAGTTCTTC.

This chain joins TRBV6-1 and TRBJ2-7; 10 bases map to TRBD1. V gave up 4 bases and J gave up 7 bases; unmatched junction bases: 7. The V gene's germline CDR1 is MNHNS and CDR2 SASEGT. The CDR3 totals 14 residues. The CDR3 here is CASSVRQGAGEQYF. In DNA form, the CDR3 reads TGTGCCAGCAGTGTGAGACAGGGGGCGGGGGAGCAGTACTTC.

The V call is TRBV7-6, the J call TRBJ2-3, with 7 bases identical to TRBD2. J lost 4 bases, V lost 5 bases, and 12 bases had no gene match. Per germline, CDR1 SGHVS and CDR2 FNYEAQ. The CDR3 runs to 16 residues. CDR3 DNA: TGTGCCAGCAGCGGACGAATTGCGGGAGTCGCAGATACGCAGTATTTT. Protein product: CASSGRIAGVADTQYF.

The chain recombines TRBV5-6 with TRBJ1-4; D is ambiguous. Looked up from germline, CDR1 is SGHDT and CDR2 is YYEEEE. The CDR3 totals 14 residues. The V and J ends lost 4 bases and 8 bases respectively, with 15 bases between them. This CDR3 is CASSHELSLEKLFF. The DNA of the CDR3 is TGTGCCAGCAGCCATGAACTGAGCCTGGAAAAACTGTTTTTT.

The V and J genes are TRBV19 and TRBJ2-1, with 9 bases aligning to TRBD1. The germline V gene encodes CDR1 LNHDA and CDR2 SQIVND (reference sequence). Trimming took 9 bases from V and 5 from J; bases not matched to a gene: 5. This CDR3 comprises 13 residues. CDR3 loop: CASRTGVDNEQFF. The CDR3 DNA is TGTGCCAGCCGGACAGGGGTGGACAATGAGCAGTTCTTC.

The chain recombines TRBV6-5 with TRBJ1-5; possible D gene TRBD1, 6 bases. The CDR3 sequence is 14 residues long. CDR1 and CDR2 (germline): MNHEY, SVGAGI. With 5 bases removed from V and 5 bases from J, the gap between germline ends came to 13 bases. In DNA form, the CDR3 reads TGTGCCAGCAGTCTAACAGGGACCCATCAGCCCCAGCATTTT. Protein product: CASSLTGTHQPQHF.